This T cell receptor (beta chain) was found in a study of T cell responses to AZD1222 COVID-19 vaccine. Findings of the study overall: Repertoires were obtained only post-peak T cell response. The donor group comprised mostly white British people and more females; the analysis possibly underestimated clonal diversity. A reported finding is that nearly half of spike-specific TCRs target unmutated variant regions.

CDR1 and CDR2 from the germline V gene are GTSNPN and SVGIG (reference sequence). The CDR3 totals 16 residues. Trimming cost V 2 bases and J 6 bases; bases outside gene matches: 8. Comment on this clone: Its antigen is as yet unknown.

Profiling relied on immunoSEQ multiplex PCR, and the TCRdb table lists in-frame clones only, not all of them. This table has around 140,000 clones, over 80% appearing once. This receptor was taken from an adult who received the AZD1222 COVID-19 vaccine. The sequencing used peripheral blood, collected 28 days after the second AZD1222 dose. The genes are TRBV30 and TRBJ2-2, with 11 nucleotides matching TRBD2. Written as DNA, the CDR3 is TGTGCCTGGAGTTTTAGCGGGAGGGCCTTTTCCGGGGAGCTGTTTTTT. Translating gives CAWSFSGRAFSGELFF.